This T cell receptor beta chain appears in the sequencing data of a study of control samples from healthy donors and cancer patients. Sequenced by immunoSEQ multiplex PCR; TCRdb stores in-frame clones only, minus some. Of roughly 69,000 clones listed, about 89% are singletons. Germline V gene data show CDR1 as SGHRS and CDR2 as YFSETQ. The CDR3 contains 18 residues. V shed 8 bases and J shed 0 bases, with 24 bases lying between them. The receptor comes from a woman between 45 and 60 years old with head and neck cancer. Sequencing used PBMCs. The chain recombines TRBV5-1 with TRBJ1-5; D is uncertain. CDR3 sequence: CARVLVPGNLYSNQPQHF. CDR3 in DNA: TGCGCCAGAGTATTGGTCCCGGGCAACCTTTATAGCAATCAGCCCCAGCATTTT. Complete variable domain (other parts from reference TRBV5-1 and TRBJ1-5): KAGVTQTPRYLIKTRGQQVTLSCSPISGHRSVSWYQQTPGQGLQFLFEYFSETQRNKGNFPGRFSGRQFSNSRSEMNVSTLELGDSALYLCARVLVPGNLYSNQPQHFGDGTRLSIL.